The clone carrying this TCR beta chain occurred many times. The target antigen is unknown. Germline V gene lookup returns CDR1 SGHTA and CDR2 FQGNSA. The CDR3 covers 16 residues. The V gene end was trimmed by 3 bases and the J gene end by 2 bases; junction bases not matched to a gene: 6. This sample was taken from a study of T cell repertoires in cytomegalovirus infection. In TCRdb, the reads were re-called with MiXCR into one record per CDR3 protein. The sample lists hundreds of thousands of distinct CDR3 sequences, approximately 33% occurring once. The J gene is TRBJ2-3, the V gene TRBV7-2, with 9 positions matching TRBD2. The sequence came from a human donor in good health (CMV status not recorded). Some clones in this sample may be carry-over from other donors' samples. This material consisted of cultured PBMCs, taken from culture after CMV antigen stimulation. The CDR3 nucleotides read TGTGCCAGCAGCTTGGCGTCTAGCGGGACCACAGATACGCAGTATTTT. Residues: CASSLASSGTTDTQYF.